Given below is one TCR beta chain in context. This sample was included in a study of blood T cell repertoires in COVID-19. This CDR3 has 15 residues. Germline lookup yields CDR1 SGHAT and CDR2 FQNNGV. With 3 bases clipped from V and 4 bases from J, the junction kept 4 bases outside the gene matches. Methods used by the authors: Researchers report that nucleated cell counts were estimated from reference gene primer amplification. Sequencing used immunoSEQ multiplex PCR; TCRdb keeps in-frame clones, though not all of them. V, J and clone size were drawn from that table, and D and trimming were deduced from the DNA. Here the sample spans 30,000 to 40,000 clones, 87% being singletons.

The source material was peripheral blood. The chain uses TRBV11-2 and TRBJ2-2; 8 nucleotides agree with TRBD2. This receptor was obtained from a man aged 50-59 years with active or convalescent COVID-19. CDR3 nucleotides: TGTGCCAGCAGCTTTGCACTAGCGGCCACCGGGGAGCTGTTTTTT. Its protein product is CASSFALAATGELFF.